This T cell receptor beta chain appears in the sequencing data of a study of blood T cell repertoires in COVID-19. Study overall: In each case, the material was cDNA or gDNA derived from T cells, B-cell-depleted T cells, or PBMCs.

This clone showed up just once. Patients of the Seattle cohort, enrolled during active infection, were followed longitudinally. Per the study methods: For nucleated cells, counts were estimated from reference gene primer amplification. Clones were sequenced by immunoSEQ multiplex PCR, and TCRdb holds only the in-frame ones, with some missing. Clone size and the V and J calls come from that table; the DNA yielded D and trimming. The data show some 73,000 clones, around nine tenths seen once. Material for sequencing was peripheral blood. The clonotype comes from a man at least 80 years old with COVID-19, enrolled during active disease.

CDR3 nucleotides: TGTGCCAGCAGTACAGGTTACTCCTACGAGCAGTACTTC. It is translated as CASSTGYSYEQYF. The chain combines TRBV5-4 with TRBJ2-7, with D perhaps matching TRBD1 (5 bases). Trimming removed 5 bases at V and 0 bases at J, with 9 bases between. The CDR3 spans 13 residues. CDR1 and CDR2 (germline): SGHNT, YYREEE (reference sequence).